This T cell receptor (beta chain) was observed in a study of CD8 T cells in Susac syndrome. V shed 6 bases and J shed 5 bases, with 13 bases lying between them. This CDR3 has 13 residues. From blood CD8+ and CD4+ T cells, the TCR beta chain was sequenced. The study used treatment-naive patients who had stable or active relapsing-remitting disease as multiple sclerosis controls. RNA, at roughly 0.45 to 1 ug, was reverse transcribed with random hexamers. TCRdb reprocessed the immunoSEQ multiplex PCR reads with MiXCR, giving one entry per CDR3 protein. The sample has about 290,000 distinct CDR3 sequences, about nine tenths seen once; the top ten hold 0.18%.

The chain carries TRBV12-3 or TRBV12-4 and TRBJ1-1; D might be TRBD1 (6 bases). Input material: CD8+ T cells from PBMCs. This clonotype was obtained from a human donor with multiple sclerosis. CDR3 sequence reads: CASSPVGATEAFF. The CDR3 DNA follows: TGTGCCAGCAGCCCGGTGGGGGCGACTGAAGCTTTCTTT.